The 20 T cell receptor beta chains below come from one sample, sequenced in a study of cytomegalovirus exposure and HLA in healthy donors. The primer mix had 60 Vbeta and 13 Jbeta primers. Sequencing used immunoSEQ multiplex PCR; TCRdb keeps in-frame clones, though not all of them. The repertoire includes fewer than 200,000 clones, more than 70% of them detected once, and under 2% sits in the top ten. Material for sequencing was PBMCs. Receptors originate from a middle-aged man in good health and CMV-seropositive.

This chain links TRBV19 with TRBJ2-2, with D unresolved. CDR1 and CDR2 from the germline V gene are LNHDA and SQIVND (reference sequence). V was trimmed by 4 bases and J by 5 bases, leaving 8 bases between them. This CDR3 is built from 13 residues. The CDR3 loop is CASSTHHTGELFF. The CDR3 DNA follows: TGTGCCAGTAGTACCCATCATACCGGGGAGCTGTTTTTT. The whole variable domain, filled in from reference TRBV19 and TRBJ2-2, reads DGGITQSPKYLFRKEGQNVTLSCEQNLNHDAMYWYRQDPGQGLRLIYYSQIVNDFQKGDIAEGYSVSREKKESFPLTVTSAQKNPTAFYLCASSTHHTGELFFGEGSRLTVL.

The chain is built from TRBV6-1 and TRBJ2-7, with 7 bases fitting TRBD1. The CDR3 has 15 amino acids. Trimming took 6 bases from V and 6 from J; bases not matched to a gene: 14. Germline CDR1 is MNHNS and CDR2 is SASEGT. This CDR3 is CASSPGRGLSREQYF. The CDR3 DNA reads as TGTGCCAGCAGCCCTGGAAGGGGGCTTTCTCGCGAGCAGTACTTC.

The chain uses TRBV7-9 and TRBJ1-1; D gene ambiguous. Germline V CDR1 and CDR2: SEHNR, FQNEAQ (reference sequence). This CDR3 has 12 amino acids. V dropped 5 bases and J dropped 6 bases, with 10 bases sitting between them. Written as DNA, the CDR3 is TGTGCCAGCAGCCCGACACTGGCTGAAGCTTTCTTT. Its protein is CASSPTLAEAFF.

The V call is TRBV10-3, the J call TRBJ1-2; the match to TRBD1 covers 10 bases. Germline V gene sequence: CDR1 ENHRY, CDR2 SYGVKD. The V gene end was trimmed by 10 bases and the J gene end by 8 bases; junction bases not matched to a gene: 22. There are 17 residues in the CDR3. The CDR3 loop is CATPIINPGQGIRGYTF. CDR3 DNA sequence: TGTGCCACCCCTATAATCAACCCGGGACAGGGGATTCGGGGCTACACCTTC.

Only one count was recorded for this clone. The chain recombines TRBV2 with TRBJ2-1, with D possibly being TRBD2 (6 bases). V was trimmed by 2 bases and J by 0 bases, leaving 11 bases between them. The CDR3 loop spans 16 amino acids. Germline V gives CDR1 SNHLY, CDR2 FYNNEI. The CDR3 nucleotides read TGTGCCAGCAGTGAATGGGGGAGGAGCTCCTACAATGAGCAGTTCTTC. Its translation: CASSEWGRSSYNEQFF.

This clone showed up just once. The chain's CDR3 is CASSLAPAPRWTEAFF. DNA for the CDR3: TGCGCCAGCAGCTTGGCTCCAGCCCCGAGGTGGACTGAAGCTTTCTTT. This chain connects TRBV5-1 to TRBJ1-1; unclear D gene. Germline CDR1 and CDR2: SGHRS and YFSETQ. The CDR3 covers 16 residues. The V end lost 0 bases, the J end lost 5 bases, and 17 bases lay between the germline ends.

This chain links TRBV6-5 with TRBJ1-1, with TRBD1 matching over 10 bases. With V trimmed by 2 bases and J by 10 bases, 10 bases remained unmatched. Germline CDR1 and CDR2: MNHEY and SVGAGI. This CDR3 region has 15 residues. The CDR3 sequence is CASSYGGTGDLGAFF. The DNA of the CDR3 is TGTGCCAGCAGTTACGGGGGGACAGGGGATCTGGGAGCTTTCTTT.

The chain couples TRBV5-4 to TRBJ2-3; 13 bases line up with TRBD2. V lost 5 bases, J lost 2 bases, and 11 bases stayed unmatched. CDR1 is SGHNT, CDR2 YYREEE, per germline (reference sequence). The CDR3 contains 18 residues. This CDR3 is CASSLGGLAGSYTDTQYF. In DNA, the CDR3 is TGTGCCAGCAGTCTTGGGGGACTAGCGGGATCATACACAGATACGCAGTATTTT.

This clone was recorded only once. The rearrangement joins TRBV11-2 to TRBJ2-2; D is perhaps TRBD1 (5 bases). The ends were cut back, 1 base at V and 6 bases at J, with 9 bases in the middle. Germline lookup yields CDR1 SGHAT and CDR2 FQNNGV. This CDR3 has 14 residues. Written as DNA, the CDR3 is TGTGCCAGCAGCTTAGGTTTAGGGGCCGGGGAGCTGTTTTTT. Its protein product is CASSLGLGAGELFF.

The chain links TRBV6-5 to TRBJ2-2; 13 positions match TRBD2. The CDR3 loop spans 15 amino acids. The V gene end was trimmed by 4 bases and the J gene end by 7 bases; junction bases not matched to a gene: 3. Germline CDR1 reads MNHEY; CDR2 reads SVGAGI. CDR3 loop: CASSSGLAGVGELFF. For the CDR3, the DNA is TGTGCCAGCAGTTCCGGACTAGCGGGAGTCGGGGAGCTGTTTTTT.

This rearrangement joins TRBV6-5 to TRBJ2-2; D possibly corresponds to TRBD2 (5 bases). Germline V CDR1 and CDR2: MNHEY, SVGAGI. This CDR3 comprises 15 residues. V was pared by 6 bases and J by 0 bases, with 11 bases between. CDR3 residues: CASRLPGTNTGELFF. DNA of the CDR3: TGTGCCAGCAGACTCCCCGGGACGAACACCGGGGAGCTGTTTTTT.

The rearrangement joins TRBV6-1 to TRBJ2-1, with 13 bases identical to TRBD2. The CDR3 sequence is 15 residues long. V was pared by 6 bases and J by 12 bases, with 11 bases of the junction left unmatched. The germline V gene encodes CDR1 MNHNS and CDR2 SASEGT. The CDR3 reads CASSGLRTSGSGQFF. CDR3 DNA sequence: TGTGCCAGCAGCGGATTACGGACTAGCGGGAGCGGGCAGTTCTTC.

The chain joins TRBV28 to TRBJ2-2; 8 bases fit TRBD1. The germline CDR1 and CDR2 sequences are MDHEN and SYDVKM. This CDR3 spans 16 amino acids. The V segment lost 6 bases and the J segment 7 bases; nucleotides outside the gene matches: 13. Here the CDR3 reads CASSPGGRGSNGELFF. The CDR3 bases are TGTGCCAGCAGCCCAGGGGGCCGGGGATCGAACGGGGAGCTGTTTTTT.

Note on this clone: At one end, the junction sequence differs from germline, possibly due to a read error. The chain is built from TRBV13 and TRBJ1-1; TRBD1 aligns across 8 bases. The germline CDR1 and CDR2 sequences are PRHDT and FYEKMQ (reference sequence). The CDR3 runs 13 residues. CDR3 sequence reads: CAGSLAGQGVAFF. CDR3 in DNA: TGTGCCGGCAGCTTAGCTGGACAGGGAGTAGCTTTCTTT.

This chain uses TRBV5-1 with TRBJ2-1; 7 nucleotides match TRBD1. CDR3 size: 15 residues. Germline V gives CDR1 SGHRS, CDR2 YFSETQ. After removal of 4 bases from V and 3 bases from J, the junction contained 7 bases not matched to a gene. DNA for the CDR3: TGCGCCAGCAGCAATCCGGGACAGAACTACAATGAGCAGTTCTTC. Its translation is CASSNPGQNYNEQFF.

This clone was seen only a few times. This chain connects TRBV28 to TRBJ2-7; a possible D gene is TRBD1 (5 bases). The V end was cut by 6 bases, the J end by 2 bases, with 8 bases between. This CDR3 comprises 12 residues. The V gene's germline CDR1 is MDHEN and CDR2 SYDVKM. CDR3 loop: CASRGQTYEQYF. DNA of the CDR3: TGTGCCAGCAGGGGGCAAACCTACGAGCAGTACTTC.

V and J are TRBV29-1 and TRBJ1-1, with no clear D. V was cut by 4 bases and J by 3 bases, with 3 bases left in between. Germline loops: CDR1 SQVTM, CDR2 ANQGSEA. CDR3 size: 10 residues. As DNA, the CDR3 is TGCAGCGTTGCTCACACTGAAGCTTTCTTT. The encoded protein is CSVAHTEAFF. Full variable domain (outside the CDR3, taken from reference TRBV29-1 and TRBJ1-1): SAVISQKPSRDICQRGTSLTIQCQVDSQVTMMFWYRQQPGQSLTLIATANQGSEATYESGFVIDKFPISRPNLTFSTLTVSNMSPEDSSIYLCSVAHTEAFFGQGTRLTVV.

CDR3 region: CASSFRQTGNTIYF. CDR3 DNA sequence: TGTGCCAGCAGCTTCCGACAAACTGGAAACACCATATATTTT. The V and J genes are TRBV5-6 and TRBJ1-3; no clear D. The germline V gene has CDR1 SGHDT and CDR2 YYEEEE. This CDR3 is built from 14 residues. V lost 2 bases and J 2 bases, leaving 8 bases between the germline ends.

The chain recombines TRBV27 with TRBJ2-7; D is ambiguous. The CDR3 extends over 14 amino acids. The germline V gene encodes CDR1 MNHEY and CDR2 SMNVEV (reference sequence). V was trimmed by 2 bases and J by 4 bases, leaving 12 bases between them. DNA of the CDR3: TGTGCCAGCAGTTTACTCGGAGACCCATACGAGCAGTACTTC. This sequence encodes CASSLLGDPYEQYF.

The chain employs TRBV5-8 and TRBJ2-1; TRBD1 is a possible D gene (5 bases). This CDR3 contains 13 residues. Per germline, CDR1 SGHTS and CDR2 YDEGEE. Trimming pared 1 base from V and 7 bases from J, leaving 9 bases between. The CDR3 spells CASSLSRANEQFF. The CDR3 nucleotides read TGTGCCAGCAGCTTGTCCAGGGCGAATGAGCAGTTCTTC.